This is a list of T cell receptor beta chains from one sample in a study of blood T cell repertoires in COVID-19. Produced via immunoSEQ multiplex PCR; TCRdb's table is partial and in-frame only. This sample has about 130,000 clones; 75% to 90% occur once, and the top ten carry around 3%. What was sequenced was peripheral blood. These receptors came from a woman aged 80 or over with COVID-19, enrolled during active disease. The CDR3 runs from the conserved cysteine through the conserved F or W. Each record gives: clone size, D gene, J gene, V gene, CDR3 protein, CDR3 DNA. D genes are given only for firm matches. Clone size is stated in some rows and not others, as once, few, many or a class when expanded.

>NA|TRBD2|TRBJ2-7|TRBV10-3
CAISATSGSYEQYF
TGTGCCATCAGTGCGACTAGCGGGAGTTACGAGCAGTACTTC
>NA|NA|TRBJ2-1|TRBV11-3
CASSGTHSGSYNEQFF
TGTGCCAGCAGCGGTACCCATAGCGGCTCCTACAATGAGCAGTTCTTC
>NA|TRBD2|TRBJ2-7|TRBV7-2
CASTPGGGGGYEQYF
TGTGCCAGCACCCCTGGGGGGGGAGGTGGATACGAGCAGTACTTC
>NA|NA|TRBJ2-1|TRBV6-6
CASSYAGYNSYNEQFF
TGTGCCAGCAGTTACGCGGGCTATAACTCCTACAATGAGCAGTTCTTC
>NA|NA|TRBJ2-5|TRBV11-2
CASSGRGNQETQYF
TGTGCCAGCAGCGGTAGGGGGAACCAAGAGACCCAGTACTTC
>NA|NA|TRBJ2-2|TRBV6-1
CASSDVTPGTGELFF
TGTGCCAGCAGTGATGTCACCCCCGGTACCGGGGAGCTGTTTTTT
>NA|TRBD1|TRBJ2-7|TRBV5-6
CASSLPDRDRGYEQYF
TGTGCCAGCAGCTTACCAGACCGGGACAGGGGCTACGAGCAGTACTTC
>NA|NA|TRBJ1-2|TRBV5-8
CASSQRAGHGYTF
TGTGCCAGCAGTCAACGGGCGGGACATGGCTACACCTTC
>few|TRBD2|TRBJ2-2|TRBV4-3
CASSQGLSSGRASSGELFF
TGCGCCAGCAGCCAAGGATTATCTAGCGGGAGGGCCAGTAGCGGGGAGCTGTTTTTT
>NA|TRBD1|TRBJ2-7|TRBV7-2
CASSLGTGGTIEQYF
TGTGCCAGCAGCTTGGGGACAGGGGGCACGATCGAGCAGTACTTC
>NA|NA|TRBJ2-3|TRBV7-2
CASTGGPNTDTQYF
TGTGCCAGCACCGGGGGACCAAACACAGATACGCAGTATTTT
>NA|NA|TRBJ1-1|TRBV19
CASTLGQMNTEAFF
TGTGCCTCAACTCTTGGGCAGATGAACACTGAAGCTTTCTTT
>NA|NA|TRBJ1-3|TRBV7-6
CASSLAGQGGNTIYF
TGTGCCAGCAGCTTAGCCGGGCAGGGAGGAAACACCATATATTTT
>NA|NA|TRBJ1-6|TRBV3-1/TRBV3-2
CASGDNSPLHF
TGTGCCAGCGGAGATAATTCACCCCTCCACTTT
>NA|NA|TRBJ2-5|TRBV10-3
CAISESGAETQYF
TGTGCCATCAGTGAGTCTGGAGCAGAGACCCAGTACTTC
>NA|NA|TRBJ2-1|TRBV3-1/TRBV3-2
CASSQRTPNEQFF
TGTGCCAGCAGCCAGCGTACCCCCAATGAGCAGTTCTTC
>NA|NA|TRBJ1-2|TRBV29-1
CSISTATNYGYTF
TGCAGCATCTCGACAGCCACTAACTATGGCTACACCTTC
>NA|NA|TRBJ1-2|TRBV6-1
CASSETGFGGYTF
TGTGCCAGCAGTGAAACAGGGTTTGGTGGCTACACCTTC
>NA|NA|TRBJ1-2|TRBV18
CASSQSAVINYGYTF
TGTGCCAGCTCACAGTCGGCGGTAATCAACTATGGCTACACCTTC
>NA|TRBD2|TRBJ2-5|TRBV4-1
CASSTLGTRVEETQYF
TGCGCCAGCAGTACTCTCGGGACTAGGGTTGAAGAGACCCAGTACTTC
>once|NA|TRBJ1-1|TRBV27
CASTPRFGMNTEAFF
TGTGCCAGCACTCCCCGCTTTGGCATGAACACTGAAGCTTTCTTT
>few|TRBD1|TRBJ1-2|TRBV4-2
CASSQDLRGGFDYTF
TGTGCCAGCAGCCAAGATCTGCGAGGGGGCTTCGACTACACCTTC
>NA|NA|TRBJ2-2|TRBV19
CASNGNTGELFF
TGTGCCAGTAACGGGAACACCGGGGAGCTGTTTTTT
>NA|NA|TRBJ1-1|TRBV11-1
CASSRRQNTEAFF
TGTGCCAGCAGCCGCCGACAGAACACTGAAGCTTTCTTT
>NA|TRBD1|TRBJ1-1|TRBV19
CASSAVQGYTEAFF
TGTGCCAGTAGTGCCGTACAGGGGTACACTGAAGCTTTCTTT
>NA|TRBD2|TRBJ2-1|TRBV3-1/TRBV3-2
CASSQVSGTYNEQFF
TGTGCCAGCAGCCAAGTTAGCGGGACCTACAATGAGCAGTTCTTC
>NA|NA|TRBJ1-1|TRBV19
CASRRTLNTEAFF
TGTGCCAGTAGGCGGACACTGAACACTGAAGCTTTCTTT
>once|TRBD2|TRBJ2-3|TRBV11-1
CASSPRHREADTQYF
TGTGCCAGCAGCCCAAGGCACCGGGAGGCAGATACGCAGTATTTT
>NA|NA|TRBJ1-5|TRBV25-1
CASSGVGGSNQPQHF
TGTGCCAGCAGTGGGGTAGGGGGTAGCAATCAGCCCCAGCATTTT
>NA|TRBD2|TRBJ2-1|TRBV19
CASSATSGSQGEQFF
TGTGCCAGTAGCGCGACTAGCGGGAGTCAGGGTGAGCAGTTCTTC
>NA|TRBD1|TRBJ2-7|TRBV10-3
CAISESKDRENF
TGTGCCATCAGTGAGTCGAAGGACAGGGAAAACTTC
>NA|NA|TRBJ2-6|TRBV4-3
CASSQGLAFRSLSGANVLTF
TGCGCCAGCAGCCAAGGGCTAGCGTTCCGATCCCTCTCTGGGGCCAACGTCCTGACTTTC
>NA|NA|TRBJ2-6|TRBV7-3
CASSRRGDRTGTTSGANVLTF
TGTGCCAGCAGCCGGAGGGGGGATCGGACAGGAACCACCTCTGGGGCCAACGTCCTGACTTTC
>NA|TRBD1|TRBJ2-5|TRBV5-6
CASSRQGRMETQYF
TGTGCCAGCAGCCGACAGGGGAGGATGGAGACCCAGTACTTC
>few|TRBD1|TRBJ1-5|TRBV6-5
CASSPETGGPKHF
TGTGCCAGCAGTCCTGAAACAGGGGGCCCAAAGCATTTT
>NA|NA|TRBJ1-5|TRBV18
CASSPEVAGNQPQHF
TGTGCCAGCTCGCCAGAGGTCGCGGGGAATCAGCCCCAGCATTTT
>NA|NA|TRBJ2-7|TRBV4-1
CASSQDNWQGQYF
TGCGCCAGCAGCCAAGACAACTGGCAGGGACAGTACTTC
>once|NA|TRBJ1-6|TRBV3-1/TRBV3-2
CASSQVPSGESYNSPLHF
TGTGCCAGCAGCCAAGTACCCTCGGGGGAATCCTATAATTCACCCCTCCACTTT
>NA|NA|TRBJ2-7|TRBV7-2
CASTAAAPYEQYF
TGTGCCAGCACCGCGGCAGCCCCCTACGAGCAGTACTTC
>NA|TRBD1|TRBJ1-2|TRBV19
CASSISTGEGYTF
TGTGCCAGTAGTATATCGACAGGGGAAGGCTACACCTTC
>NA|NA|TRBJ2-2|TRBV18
CASSPDSYTGELFF
TGTGCCAGCTCGCCCGACAGCTACACCGGGGAGCTGTTTTTT
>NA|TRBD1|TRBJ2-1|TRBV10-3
CAISESGTGVVVEQFF
TGTGCCATCAGTGAGTCAGGGACAGGGGTCGTTGTTGAGCAGTTCTTC
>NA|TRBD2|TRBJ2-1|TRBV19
CASSPGTINNEQFF
TGTGCCAGTAGTCCAGGGACTATAAACAATGAGCAGTTCTTC
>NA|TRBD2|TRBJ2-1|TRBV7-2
CASSLERGLGNEQFF
TGTGCCAGCAGCTTGGAGCGGGGTCTTGGCAATGAGCAGTTCTTC
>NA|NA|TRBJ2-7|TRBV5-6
CASSLERRDEQYF
TGTGCCAGCAGCTTGGAGCGGCGGGACGAGCAGTACTTC
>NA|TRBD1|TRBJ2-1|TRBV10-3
CAISPAAGTGGDNEQFF
TGTGCCATCAGTCCTGCCGCCGGGACAGGGGGTGACAATGAGCAGTTCTTC
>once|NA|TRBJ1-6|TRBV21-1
CASSKALAGINSYNSPLHF
TGTGCCAGCAGCAAAGCGCTGGCAGGGATCAACTCCTATAATTCACCCCTCCACTTT
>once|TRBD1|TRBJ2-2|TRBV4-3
CASSQGRQGATGELFF
TGCGCCAGCAGCCAAGGCAGGCAGGGGGCCACCGGGGAGCTGTTTTTT
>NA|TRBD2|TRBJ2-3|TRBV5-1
CASSRGLAGGSTDTQYF
TGCGCCAGCAGCCGAGGACTAGCGGGAGGGAGCACAGATACGCAGTATTTT
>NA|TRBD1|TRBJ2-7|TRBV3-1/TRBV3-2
CASSQGDRLREQYF
TGTGCCAGCAGCCAGGGGGACAGGCTAAGAGAGCAGTACTTC
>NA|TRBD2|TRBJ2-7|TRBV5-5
CASSIGVSRGSYEQYF
TGTGCCAGCAGCATTGGGGTATCTCGCGGGAGCTACGAGCAGTACTTC
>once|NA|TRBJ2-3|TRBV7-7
CASSLGGTSTDTQYF
TGTGCTAGCAGCCTAGGGGGGACTAGCACAGATACGCAGTATTTT
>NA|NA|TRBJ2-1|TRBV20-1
CSTGGNEQFF
TGCAGTACCGGGGGCAATGAGCAGTTCTTC
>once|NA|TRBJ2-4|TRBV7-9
CASTPTADIQYF
TGTGCCAGCACCCCGACAGCTGACATTCAGTACTTC